The rows below give T cell receptor beta chains drawn from one sample of a study of blood T cell repertoires in COVID-19. Produced via immunoSEQ multiplex PCR; TCRdb's table is partial and in-frame only. This sample has approximately 200,000 clones; about four fifths occur once, and the top ten carry approximately 12%. Sequencing was carried out using PBMCs or T cells enriched from blood (not recorded which). These receptors all stem from a man aged 40-55 years who had recovered from COVID-19. Both conserved end residues are part of each CDR3. Each record gives: V gene, J gene, CDR3 length, clone size, D gene, CDR3 DNA, CDR3 protein. D genes are given only for firm matches. Clone size, where shown, is once, few, many, or a class for clones that have expanded.

TRBV7-9	TRBJ1-6	15	-	TRBD1	TGTGCCAGCAGCTTACGAGGACAGGATAATTCACCCCTCCACTTT	CASSLRGQDNSPLHF
TRBV19	TRBJ1-1	13	few	-	TGTGCCAGTAGTATAACAGGGTACACTGAAGCTTTCTTT	CASSITGYTEAFF
TRBV6-1	TRBJ2-7	16	-	TRBD2	TGTGCCAGCAGTGCCTACTGGACTAGCGGTCCCTACGAGCAGTACTTC	CASSAYWTSGPYEQYF
TRBV30	TRBJ1-5	13	-	-	TGTGCCTGGAGTTTGGGGGGAGATCAGCCCCAGCATTTT	CAWSLGGDQPQHF
TRBV5-1	TRBJ2-2	16	-	TRBD2	TGCGCCAGCAGCTTGGCTAGCGGGAGGGCCACCGGGGAGCTGTTTTTT	CASSLASGRATGELFF
TRBV28	TRBJ1-2	13	-	TRBD1	TGTGCCAGCAGTCGACAGGGACGAAGTGGCTACACCTTC	CASSRQGRSGYTF
TRBV20-1	TRBJ1-1	9	few	-	TGCAGTGCTAGGAGGGCAGCTTTCTTT	CSARRAAFF
TRBV5-6	TRBJ1-2	17	-	-	TGTGCCAGCAGTTTCGGGATCCAGACAAACCTTAGCTATGGCTACACCTTC	CASSFGIQTNLSYGYTF
TRBV5-1	TRBJ1-2	14	-	TRBD1	TGCGCCAGCAGCGTGGACAGGGCTGCTTATGGCTACACCTTC	CASSVDRAAYGYTF
TRBV10-2	TRBJ2-2	15	-	-	TGCGCCAGCCTCAGGGCGGTGAGGAACACCGGGGAGCTGTTTTTT	CASLRAVRNTGELFF
TRBV28	TRBJ1-3	12	-	TRBD1	TGTGCCAGCAGTTTTGAGGGGGCTTCCATATATTTT	CASSFEGASIYF
TRBV5-8	TRBJ2-1	16	once	TRBD2	TGTGCCAGCAGCCGTATAGCGGGGAGGGAATACAATGAGCAGTTCTTC	CASSRIAGREYNEQFF
TRBV7-7	TRBJ2-2	14	-	TRBD2	TGTGCTAGCGGGGTCCGGGGATACAGCGGGGAGCTGTTTTTT	CASGVRGYSGELFF
TRBV11-2	TRBJ2-1	17	few	TRBD2	TGTGCCAGCAGCCCTCGGACTAGCGGGAGGGCCTACAATGAGCAGTTCTTC	CASSPRTSGRAYNEQFF
TRBV11-2	TRBJ2-1	16	-	-	TGTGCCAGCAGCTTAGGTGGGAGGGGGTACTACAATGAGCAGTTCTTC	CASSLGGRGYYNEQFF
TRBV6-5	TRBJ2-5	12	-	-	TGTGCCAGCAGAAACCAGGGGGAGACCCAGTACTTC	CASRNQGETQYF
TRBV7-2	TRBJ1-2	15	-	TRBD1	TGTGCCAGCAGGGCACCGGGACAGGGGGACTATGGCTACACCTTC	CASRAPGQGDYGYTF
TRBV19	TRBJ2-1	13	-	-	TGTGCCAGTATGGGCCGCTCCTACAATGAGCAGTTCTTC	CASMGRSYNEQFF
TRBV24-1	TRBJ2-2	17	-	TRBD2	TGTGCCACCAGTGACCACGGACTAGCGGGACGCACCGGGGAGCTGTTTTTT	CATSDHGLAGRTGELFF
TRBV7-2	TRBJ2-7	14	-	-	TGTGCCAGCAGCCAAGGGGCGAGGCCCACAGAGCAGTACTTC	CASSQGARPTEQYF
TRBV6-5	TRBJ1-2	14	-	-	TGTGCCAGCAGTTACTCAGAGGGAAACTATGGCTACACCTTC	CASSYSEGNYGYTF
TRBV25-1	TRBJ1-2	15	-	TRBD1	TGTGCCAGCAGTGACCCGTCCGGGACAGCCTATGGCTACACCTTC	CASSDPSGTAYGYTF
TRBV4-2	TRBJ1-6	17	few	-	TGTGCCAGCAGCCAAGTGGAGTTGGTCTCCTATAATTCACCCCTCCACTTT	CASSQVELVSYNSPLHF